A few counts support the clone carrying this T cell receptor beta chain. The target antigen is unknown. Germline V gene lookup returns CDR1 SGHTA and CDR2 FQGNSA. The CDR3 has 14 residues. V dropped 5 bases and J dropped 6; count of bases not matched to a gene: 6. The library targeted TCRbeta and was prepared with unique molecular identifiers. TCRdb recomputed calls from the PCR reads with MiXCR, one row per CDR3 protein. The repertoire holds approximately 130,000 distinct CDR3 sequences, with more than 9.5% as singletons. This specimen comes from a study of T-cell reconstitution after alpha-beta-depleted transplantation in children. General study findings and limits: T-cell numbers and diversity, one year after transplant, stemmed largely from T cells that were newly produced. Surviving thymic progenitors and recipient T cells were the source of high TCRbeta diversity at day 60 in some patients.

The chain carries TRBV7-2 and TRBJ2-2; 7 bases are shared with TRBD1. This clonotype was sampled from a girl in the first two years of life who had a stem cell transplant for combined immunodeficiency, so the T cells may come from the graft donor. The sequences come from PBMCs, mostly from graft donor cells, collected 180 days after TCRalphabeta/CD19-depleted stem cell transplant. CDR3 amino acids: CASSIGTVPGELFF. As DNA, the CDR3 is TGTGCCAGCAGCATAGGGACAGTACCCGGGGAGCTGTTTTTT.